The entry below describes one T cell receptor beta chain. J gave up 8 bases and V 4 bases, and 10 bases lay outside the gene matches. The CDR3 runs to 15 residues. The germline gives CDR1 LNHDA, CDR2 SQIVND (reference sequence). The sample belongs to a study of blood T cell repertoires in COVID-19. Study as a whole: Acute-phase and convalescent COVID-19 samples originated in the United States, Italy and Spain. Sources were T cells, B-cell-depleted T cells, or PBMCs; the material itself was cDNA or gDNA.

In the study's own analysis: Estimated nucleated cell counts came from reference gene primer amplification. The repertoire was sequenced with immunoSEQ multiplex PCR; TCRdb's copy has only in-frame clones and lacks some. V, J and clone size are those of that table, while D and trimming were read from the DNA. The data hold 150,000 to 200,000 clones, with more than 85% observed a single time. This clonotype was sampled from a woman of 80 years or more in a cohort sampled during active or convalescent COVID-19. Sequencing was carried out using peripheral blood. J is TRBJ2-1 and V is TRBV19; 8 bases map to TRBD2. As DNA, the CDR3 is TGTGCCAGTAGTAAATTAGCGGGGCCAAGAGATGAGCAGTTCTTC. Its translation: CASSKLAGPRDEQFF. Combining the CDR3 with reference TRBV19 and TRBJ2-1 gives the whole variable domain DGGITQSPKYLFRKEGQNVTLSCEQNLNHDAMYWYRQDPGQGLRLIYYSQIVNDFQKGDIAEGYSVSREKKESFPLTVTSAQKNPTAFYLCASSKLAGPRDEQFFGPGTRLTVL.